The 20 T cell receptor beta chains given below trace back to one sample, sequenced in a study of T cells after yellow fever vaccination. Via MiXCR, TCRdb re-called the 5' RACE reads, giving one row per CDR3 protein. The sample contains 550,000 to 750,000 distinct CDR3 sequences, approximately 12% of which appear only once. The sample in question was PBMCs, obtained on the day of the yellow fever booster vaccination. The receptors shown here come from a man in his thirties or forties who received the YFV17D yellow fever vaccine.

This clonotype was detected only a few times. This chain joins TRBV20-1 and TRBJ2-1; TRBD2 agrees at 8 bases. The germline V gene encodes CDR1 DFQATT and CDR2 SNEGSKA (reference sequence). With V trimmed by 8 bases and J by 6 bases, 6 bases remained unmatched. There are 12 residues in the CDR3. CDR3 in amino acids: CSSSGRLNEQFF. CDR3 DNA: TGCAGTTCGAGCGGGAGACTCAATGAGCAGTTCTTC.

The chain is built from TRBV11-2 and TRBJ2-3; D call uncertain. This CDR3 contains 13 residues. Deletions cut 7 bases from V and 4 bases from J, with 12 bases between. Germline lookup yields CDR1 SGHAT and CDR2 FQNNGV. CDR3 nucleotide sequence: TGTGCCAGCACCCCGTATTTCTCAGATACGCAGTATTTT. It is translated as CASTPYFSDTQYF.

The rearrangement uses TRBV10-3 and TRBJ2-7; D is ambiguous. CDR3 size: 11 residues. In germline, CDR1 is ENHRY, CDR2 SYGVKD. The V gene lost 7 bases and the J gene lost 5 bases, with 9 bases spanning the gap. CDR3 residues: CAIKVSDEQYF. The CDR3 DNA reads TGTGCCATCAAGGTGAGCGACGAGCAGTACTTC.

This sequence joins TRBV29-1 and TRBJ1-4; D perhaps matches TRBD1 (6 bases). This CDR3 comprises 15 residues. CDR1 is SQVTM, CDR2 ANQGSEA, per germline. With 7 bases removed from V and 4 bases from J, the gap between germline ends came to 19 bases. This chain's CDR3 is CSGRGGLQGNEKLFF. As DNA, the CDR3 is TGCAGCGGGCGTGGGGGGCTTCAGGGTAATGAAAAACTGTTTTTT.

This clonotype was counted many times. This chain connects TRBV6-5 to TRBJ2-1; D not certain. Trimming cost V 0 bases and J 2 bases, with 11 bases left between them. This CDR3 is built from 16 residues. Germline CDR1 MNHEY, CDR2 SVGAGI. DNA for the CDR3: TGTGCCAGCAGTTACTCGAGTCTCCAGACCTACAATGAGCAGTTCTTC. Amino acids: CASSYSSLQTYNEQFF.

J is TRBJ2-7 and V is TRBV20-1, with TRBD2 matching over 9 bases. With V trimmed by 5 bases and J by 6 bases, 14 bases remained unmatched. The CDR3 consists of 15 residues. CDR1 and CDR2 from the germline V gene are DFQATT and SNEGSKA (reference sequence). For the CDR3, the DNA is TGCAGTGCTGACCCTGGGACTAGCCTTGGGCGCGAGCAGTACTTC. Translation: CSADPGTSLGREQYF.

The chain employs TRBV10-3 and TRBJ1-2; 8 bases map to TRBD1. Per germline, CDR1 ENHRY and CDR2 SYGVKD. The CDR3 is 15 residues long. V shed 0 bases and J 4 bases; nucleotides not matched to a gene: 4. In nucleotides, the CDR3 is TGTGCCATCAGTGAGTCATGGCAGGGGGCCTATGGCTACACCTTC. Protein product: CAISESWQGAYGYTF.

CDR3 sequence reads: CASNPWGGTVDTQYF. The CDR3 coding sequence is TGTGCCAGCAACCCGTGGGGCGGGACGGTAGATACGCAGTATTTT. This chain links TRBV9 with TRBJ2-3; TRBD2 might be the D (6 bases). The germline V gene has CDR1 SGDLS and CDR2 YYNGEE. V lost 6 bases and J lost 5, with 19 bases in between. The CDR3 totals 15 residues.

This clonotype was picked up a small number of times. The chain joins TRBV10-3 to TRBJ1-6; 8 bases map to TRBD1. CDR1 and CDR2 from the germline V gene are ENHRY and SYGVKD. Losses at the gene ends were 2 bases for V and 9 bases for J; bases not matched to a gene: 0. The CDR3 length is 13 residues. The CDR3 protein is CAISEQGASPLHF. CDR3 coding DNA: TGTGCCATCAGTGAGCAGGGGGCTTCACCCCTCCACTTT.

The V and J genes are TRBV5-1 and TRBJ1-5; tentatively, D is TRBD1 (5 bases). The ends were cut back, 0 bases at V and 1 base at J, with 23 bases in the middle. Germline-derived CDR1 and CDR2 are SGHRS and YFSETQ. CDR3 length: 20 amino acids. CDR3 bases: TGCGCCAGCAGCTTGGCATGGTGGTGGTGTTGGGGCAGAAGCAATCAGCCCCAGCATTTT. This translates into CASSLAWWWCWGRSNQPQHF.

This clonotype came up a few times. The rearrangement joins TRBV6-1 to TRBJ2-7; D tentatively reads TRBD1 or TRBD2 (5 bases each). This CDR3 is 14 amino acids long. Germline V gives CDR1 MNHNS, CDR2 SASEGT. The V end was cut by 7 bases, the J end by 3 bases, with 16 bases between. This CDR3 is CASTLEPGGYEQYF. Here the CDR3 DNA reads TGTGCCAGCACCCTCGAGCCTGGGGGCTACGAGCAGTACTTC.

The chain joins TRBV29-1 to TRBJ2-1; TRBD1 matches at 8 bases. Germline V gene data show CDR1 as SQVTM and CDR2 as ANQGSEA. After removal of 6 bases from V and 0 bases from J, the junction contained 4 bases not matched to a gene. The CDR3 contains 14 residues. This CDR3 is CSVRQGSSYNEQFF. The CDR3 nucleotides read TGCAGCGTACGACAGGGGAGCTCCTACAATGAGCAGTTCTTC.

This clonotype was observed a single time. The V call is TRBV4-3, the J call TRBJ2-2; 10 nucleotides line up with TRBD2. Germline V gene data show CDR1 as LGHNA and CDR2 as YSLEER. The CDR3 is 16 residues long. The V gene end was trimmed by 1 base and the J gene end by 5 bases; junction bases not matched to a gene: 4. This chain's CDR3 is CASSQVASGRTGELFF. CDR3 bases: TGCGCCAGCAGCCAAGTGGCTAGCGGGAGAACCGGGGAGCTGTTTTTT.

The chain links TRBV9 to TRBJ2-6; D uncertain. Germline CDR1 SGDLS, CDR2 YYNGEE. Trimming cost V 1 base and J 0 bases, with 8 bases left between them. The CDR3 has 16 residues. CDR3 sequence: CASSVLSASGANVLTF. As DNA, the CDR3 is TGTGCCAGCAGCGTACTCTCGGCCTCTGGGGCCAACGTCCTGACTTTC.

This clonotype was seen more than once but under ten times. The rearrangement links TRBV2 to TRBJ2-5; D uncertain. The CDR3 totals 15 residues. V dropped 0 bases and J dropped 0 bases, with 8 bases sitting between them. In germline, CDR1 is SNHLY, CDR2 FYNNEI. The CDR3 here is CASSEAVGYQETQYF. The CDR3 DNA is TGTGCCAGCAGTGAAGCCGTTGGCTACCAAGAGACCCAGTACTTC.

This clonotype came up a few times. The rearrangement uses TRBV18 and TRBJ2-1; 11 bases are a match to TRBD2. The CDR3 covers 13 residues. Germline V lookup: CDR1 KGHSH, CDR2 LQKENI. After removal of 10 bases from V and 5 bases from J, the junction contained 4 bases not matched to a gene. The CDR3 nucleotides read TGTGCCACGACTAGCGGGACTAACAATGAGCAGTTCTTC. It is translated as CATTSGTNNEQFF.

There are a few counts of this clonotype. The CDR3 region is CASSFRVASGNDEQFF. CDR3 sequence (DNA): TGTGCCAGCAGTTTTAGGGTGGCTAGCGGGAACGATGAGCAGTTCTTC. The chain carries TRBV12-3 or TRBV12-4 and TRBJ2-1; 9 bases are shared with TRBD2. V trimming: 3 bases; J trimming: 8 bases; junction bases outside the gene matches: 11. CDR3 length equals 16 residues.

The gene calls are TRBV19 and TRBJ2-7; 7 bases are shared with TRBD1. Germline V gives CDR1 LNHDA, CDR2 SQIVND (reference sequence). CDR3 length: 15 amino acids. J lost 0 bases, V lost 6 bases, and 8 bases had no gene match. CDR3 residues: CASRLTGTSSYEQYF. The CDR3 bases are TGTGCCAGTAGGCTGACAGGGACCAGCTCCTACGAGCAGTACTTC.

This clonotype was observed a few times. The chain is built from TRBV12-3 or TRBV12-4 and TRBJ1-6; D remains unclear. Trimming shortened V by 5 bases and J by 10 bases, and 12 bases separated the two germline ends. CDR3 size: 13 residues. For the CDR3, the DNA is TGTGCCAGCAGTCCCGAAGTCGGGTCACCCCTCCACTTT. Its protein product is CASSPEVGSPLHF.

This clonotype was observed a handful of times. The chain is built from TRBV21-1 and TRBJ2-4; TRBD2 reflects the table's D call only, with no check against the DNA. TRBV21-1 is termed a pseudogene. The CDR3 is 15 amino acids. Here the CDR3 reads CASSTRQGPSNIQYF. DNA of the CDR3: TGTGCCAGCAGCACCAGACAGGGCCCTTCAAACATTCAGTACTTC.